Below are 27 T cell receptor beta chains sequenced from a single sample in a study of beta chain features in type 1 diabetes. The study reverse transcribed the entire isolated RNA, so it sequenced expressed TCRB transcripts. Libraries were prepared by immunoSEQ multiplex PCR; TCRdb keeps only in-frame clonotypes and omits some of them. The sample has 620,000 or so clones; 15% to 18% are singletons. The sequenced material came from naive CD4+ T cells from blood. The source of these receptors is a man between 18 and 35 years old in good health.

CDR3 sequence (DNA): TGTGCCAGCAGCCAAGTGACTAGCGGGAGCCCCTCCTACAATGAGCAGTTCTTC. Translation: CASSQVTSGSPSYNEQFF. This rearrangement joins TRBV4-2 to TRBJ2-1; 12 bases match TRBD2. Germline V lookup: CDR1 LGHNA, CDR2 YNFKEQ. V trimming: 1 base; J trimming: 0 bases; junction bases outside the gene matches: 4. The CDR3 is 18 residues long.

This rearrangement joins TRBV9 to TRBJ2-5; the match to TRBD1 covers 9 bases. This CDR3 has 15 residues. Germline CDR1 is SGDLS and CDR2 is YYNGEE. The J segment lost 5 bases and the V segment lost 0 bases, leaving 5 bases of the junction unmatched. The CDR3 region has the DNA TGTGCCAGCAGCGTAGGGACAGGGGAACGTGAGACCCAGTACTTC. This sequence encodes CASSVGTGERETQYF.

V usage is TRBV4-2 and J usage is TRBJ2-7; no reliable D call. The V gene's germline CDR1 is LGHNA and CDR2 YNFKEQ. The V gene lost 1 base and the J gene lost 6 bases, with 7 bases spanning the gap. The CDR3 consists of 12 residues. The CDR3 protein is CASSQGYSEQYF. The CDR3 region has the DNA TGTGCCAGCAGCCAAGGTTACTCCGAGCAGTACTTC.

V usage is TRBV23-1 and J usage is TRBJ2-1; 7 bases are shared with TRBD1. TRBV23-1 is known as an ORF, though its function is uncertain. This CDR3 has 19 residues. V trimming: 0 bases; J trimming: 7 bases; junction bases outside the gene matches: 18. DNA of the CDR3: TGCGCCAGCAGTCAATCGAGAACTTCGGGGCAGGACAGGCCTAATGAGCAGTTCTTC. Encoded protein: CASSQSRTSGQDRPNEQFF.

The V gene is TRBV9, the J gene TRBJ2-1, with 7 bases lining up with TRBD2. Germline-derived CDR1 and CDR2 are SGDLS and YYNGEE. This CDR3 region has 20 residues. V shed 3 bases and J 2 bases; nucleotides not matched to a gene: 20. This chain's CDR3 is CASSGSRGKAGFKAYNEQFF. In DNA, the CDR3 is TGTGCCAGCAGCGGGAGCCGGGGAAAAGCGGGGTTCAAAGCCTACAATGAGCAGTTCTTC.

The sample holds a few counts of this clone. This chain links TRBV6-5 with TRBJ2-1; the match to TRBD1 covers 7 bases. CDR1 is MNHEY, CDR2 SVGAGI, per germline. This CDR3 spans 12 amino acids. V gave up 2 bases and J gave up 10 bases; unmatched junction bases: 2. Here the CDR3 reads CASSYRTGEQFF. The CDR3 DNA follows: TGTGCCAGCAGTTACAGGACAGGCGAGCAGTTCTTC.

This clone was seen only a few times. The V call is TRBV19, the J call TRBJ2-5, with 7 bases that match TRBD2. The CDR3 consists of 15 residues. V gave up 4 bases and J gave up 2 bases; unmatched junction bases: 7. Germline-derived CDR1 and CDR2 are LNHDA and SQIVND (reference sequence). The CDR3 sequence: CASSTGIAGQETQYF. The CDR3 DNA sequence: TGTGCCAGTAGTACGGGGATAGCGGGTCAAGAGACCCAGTACTTC.

This clone has only a few counts. The chain uses TRBV7-9 and TRBJ2-3; 8 bases match TRBD1. CDR1 and CDR2 from the germline V gene are SEHNR and FQNEAQ (reference sequence). The J segment lost 5 bases and the V segment lost 0 bases, leaving 7 bases of the junction unmatched. This CDR3 has 16 amino acids. CDR3 residues: CASSLAFRGRGDTQYF. The DNA for the CDR3 is TGTGCCAGCAGCTTAGCGTTCAGGGGGCGAGGAGATACGCAGTATTTT.

This clone has a handful of counts. The chain employs TRBV29-1 and TRBJ2-1; tentatively, D is TRBD1 (7 bases). V was clipped by 4 bases and J by 6 bases, with 10 bases between them. In germline, CDR1 is SQVTM, CDR2 ANQGSEA. The CDR3 extends over 12 amino acids. The CDR3 loop reads CSVGQGGNEQFF. DNA of the CDR3: TGCAGCGTTGGACAGGGAGGCAATGAGCAGTTCTTC.

The chain couples TRBV14 to TRBJ1-6; D may be TRBD1 (5 bases). The CDR3 consists of 12 residues. With 3 bases removed from V and 8 bases from J, the gap between germline ends came to 5 bases. Germline loops: CDR1 SGHDN, CDR2 FVKESK. The DNA for the CDR3 is TGTGCCAGCAGCCACAGGGATTCACCCCTCCACTTT. Its protein is CASSHRDSPLHF.

The rearrangement links TRBV15 to TRBJ2-1; tentative D call: TRBD2 (6 bases). This CDR3 region has 12 residues. The V and J ends lost 7 bases and 7 bases respectively, with 11 bases between them. Looked up from germline, CDR1 is LNHNV and CDR2 is YYDKDF (reference sequence). The CDR3 sequence is CATNQGGNEQFF. The CDR3 region has the DNA TGTGCCACCAACCAAGGAGGGAATGAGCAGTTCTTC.

This clone was seen only a few times. The J gene is TRBJ2-7, the V gene TRBV2, with D perhaps TRBD1 (5 bases). CDR1 is SNHLY and CDR2 is FYNNEI in the germline V gene. This CDR3 has 11 amino acids. The V and J ends lost 6 bases and 5 bases respectively, with 8 bases between them. CDR3: CASRVGHEQYF. The CDR3 coding sequence is TGTGCCAGCAGGGTGGGGCACGAGCAGTACTTC.

This chain joins TRBV7-9 and TRBJ1-1; no clear D. V was cut by 5 bases and J by 5 bases, with 12 bases left in between. This CDR3 comprises 13 residues. In germline, CDR1 is SEHNR, CDR2 FQNEAQ (reference sequence). This chain's CDR3 is CASSQISETEAFF. CDR3 nucleotide sequence: TGTGCCAGCAGCCAAATTTCAGAGACTGAAGCTTTCTTT.

The chain uses TRBV14 and TRBJ2-5, with TRBD1 identical over 9 bases. Germline CDR1 and CDR2: SGHDN and FVKESK. Unmatched junction bases numbered 14, after V lost 5 bases and J lost 10 bases. This CDR3 region has 15 residues. This CDR3 reads CASSEPGQGALIQYF. For the CDR3, the DNA is TGTGCCAGCAGCGAACCGGGACAGGGAGCCCTCATCCAGTACTTC.

This clone was detected only a few times. The chain couples TRBV11-2 to TRBJ2-1; TRBD2 matches at 7 bases. Germline assignment: CDR1 SGHAT and CDR2 FQNNGV. The CDR3 is 14 residues long. V shed 1 base and J 6 bases; nucleotides not matched to a gene: 3. CDR3 protein: CASSLVGLVNEQFF. Written as DNA, the CDR3 is TGTGCCAGCAGCTTAGTAGGACTAGTCAATGAGCAGTTCTTC.

The sample holds a few counts of this clone. J is TRBJ2-3 and V is TRBV9; no firm D call. Trimming removed 7 bases at V and 4 bases at J, with 10 bases between. CDR1 and CDR2 from the germline V gene are SGDLS and YYNGEE. The CDR3 length is 12 residues. CDR3 residues: CASGTAADTQYF. DNA of the CDR3: TGTGCCAGCGGCACGGCCGCAGATACGCAGTATTTT.

A few counts support this clone. This sequence joins TRBV14 and TRBJ2-5; 11 nucleotides match TRBD2. J lost 5 bases, V lost 3 bases, and 11 bases had no gene match. The CDR3 runs to 17 residues. Germline V lookup: CDR1 SGHDN, CDR2 FVKESK. CDR3 nucleotides: TGTGCCAGCAGCCAGTTTCGACTAGCGGGGACACGGGAGACCCAGTACTTC. Protein product: CASSQFRLAGTRETQYF.

The chain joins TRBV6-5 to TRBJ1-1; possibly TRBD1 for D (5 bases). Germline V CDR1 and CDR2: MNHEY, SVGAGI. V was pared by 0 bases and J by 0 bases, with 8 bases between. This CDR3 is built from 15 residues. CDR3 DNA: TGTGCCAGCAGTTACTCGAGACAGATGAACACTGAAGCTTTCTTT. Amino acids: CASSYSRQMNTEAFF.

The V call is TRBV15, the J call TRBJ1-2, with D perhaps TRBD1 (6 bases). The CDR3 contains 15 residues. V was trimmed by 2 bases and J by 4 bases, leaving 14 bases between them. CDR1 and CDR2 from the germline V gene are LNHNV and YYDKDF (reference sequence). The CDR3 DNA follows: TGTGCCACCAGCAGAAAGGACAGTCGGGCCTATGGCTACACCTTC. Its translation: CATSRKDSRAYGYTF.

This clone was counted only a few times. The CDR3 DNA is TGTGCCGCAGGGAGGGGAGGAGGCTACACCTTC. This encodes CAAGRGGGYTF. V gene TRBV30 combines with J gene TRBJ1-2; maybe TRBD1 (5 bases). The CDR3 is 11 residues long. From germline, CDR1 is GTSNPN and CDR2 SVGIG (reference sequence). V lost 8 bases, J lost 8 bases, and 15 bases lay in between.

The table lists this clone with a few counts. The J gene is TRBJ1-4, the V gene TRBV6-5; no firm D call. Germline V lookup: CDR1 MNHEY, CDR2 SVGAGI. The CDR3 is 15 amino acids. Trimming pared 5 bases from V and 7 bases from J, leaving 17 bases between. CDR3 residues: CASSQGGRWREKLFF. CDR3 in DNA: TGTGCCAGCAGTCAAGGTGGCAGGTGGCGTGAAAAACTGTTTTTT.

The gene calls are TRBV27 and TRBJ2-7; 15 nucleotides agree with TRBD2. Germline assignment: CDR1 MNHEY and CDR2 SMNVEV (reference sequence). The junction had 13 bases not matched to a gene; V was cut back by 7 bases and J by 6 bases. CDR3 size: 17 residues. The CDR3: CASTMGLAGGTRGEQYF. The CDR3 bases are TGTGCCAGCACTATGGGACTAGCGGGAGGTACACGTGGCGAGCAGTACTTC.

The genes are TRBV29-1 and TRBJ2-5; possible D gene TRBD1, 5 bases. The assigned J gene may be wrong: the sequence end matches TRBJ2-7 better. Germline V gives CDR1 SQVTM, CDR2 ANQGSEA. The CDR3 consists of 14 residues. CDR3: CSVEDRTGRDEQYF. The CDR3 DNA reads as TGCAGCGTTGAAGATCGAACAGGAAGGGACGAGCAGTACTTC.

The V gene is TRBV30, the J gene TRBJ1-5; 8 bases map to TRBD1. The ends lost 4 bases at V and 6 bases at J; junction bases unmatched: 2. The CDR3 is 12 amino acids. Per the germline V gene, CDR1 is GTSNPN and CDR2 is SVGIG (reference sequence). The DNA of the CDR3 is TGTGCCTGGAACAGGGGGGGTCAGCCCCAGCATTTT. It codes for CAWNRGGQPQHF.

The chain carries TRBV5-1 and TRBJ2-5, with TRBD1 matching 8 bases. CDR3 length equals 14 residues. V dropped 2 bases and J dropped 5; count of bases not matched to a gene: 5. The V gene's germline CDR1 is SGHRS and CDR2 YFSETQ. The CDR3 spells CASSFPGGGETQYF. For the CDR3, the DNA is TGCGCCAGCAGCTTTCCAGGGGGCGGGGAGACCCAGTACTTC.

The chain couples TRBV28 to TRBJ2-1, with TRBD2 identical over 10 bases. The V gene's germline CDR1 is MDHEN and CDR2 SYDVKM. The junction had 10 bases not matched to a gene; V was cut back by 10 bases and J by 7 bases. CDR3 size: 14 residues. The CDR3 nucleotides are TGTGCCATCGGAGCTGGGACTAGCGTTAATGAGCAGTTCTTC. Translated: CAIGAGTSVNEQFF.

The rearrangement uses TRBV9 and TRBJ2-5; D ambiguous. The CDR3 loop spans 14 amino acids. Germline V gene lookup returns CDR1 SGDLS and CDR2 YYNGEE. Between the trimmed V and J ends, which lost 0 bases and 3 bases, there was a span of 9 bases. Written as DNA, the CDR3 is TGTGCCAGCAGCGTAGGCCCTAAAGAAGAGACCCAGTACTTC. This gives the protein CASSVGPKEETQYF.